This TCR beta chain came from a study of CD4 T cells in relation to SARS-CoV-2 and coronaviruses. The CDR3 consists of 18 residues. The germline V gene has CDR1 KGHDR and CDR2 SFDVKD. With V trimmed by 4 bases and J by 0 bases, 5 bases remained unmatched. Before the COVID-19 pandemic, during about 2011-2019, CD4+ T cells were taken from unexposed donors. A remark on this clone: Its specificity is unknown.

Libraries were prepared by immunoSEQ multiplex PCR; TCRdb keeps only in-frame clonotypes and omits some of them. The sample includes more than 50,000 clones, roughly 90% of them seen just once. Overall study findings and caveats: According to naive versus memory sequencing, detected responses are memory recall, not newly primed. In around 63% of donors, memory CD4+ clonotypes crossrecognized SARS-CoV-2 and at least one common cold coronavirus spike.

Specimen: memory CD4+ T cells from PBMCs. The receptor was derived from a human donor in good health. This chain links TRBV24-1 with TRBJ2-2; 12 nucleotides match TRBD1. The CDR3 DNA reads as TGTGCCACCAGTGAGGGACAGGGGGCACTTACGAACACCGGGGAGCTGTTTTTT. As protein: CATSEGQGALTNTGELFF.